The T cell receptor beta chain described here comes from a study of identical twins. Study findings and constraints: Models underestimated how often monozygotic twins shared out-of-frame TCR alpha.

Using its own MiXCR run on the 5' RACE reads, TCRdb lists one record per CDR3 protein. The sample records about 220,000 distinct CDR3 sequences, 7.5% being singletons. This clonotype appeared a few times. Its antigen is not known. CDR3 length equals 12 residues. J lost 15 bases, V lost 3 bases, and 5 bases had no gene match. In germline, CDR1 is LGHNA, CDR2 YSLEER. In addition, the sample was reused for a study of yellow fever vaccine responses in identical twins. As that report states: Reportedly, twins showed a vaccine T cell response that looked partly convergent and partly personalized.

The chain has TRBV4-3 and TRBJ2-1, with 10 bases aligning to TRBD2. Sequenced: memory (CD45RO+) T cells sorted from blood. The clonotype comes from a young woman in good health. The CDR3 here is CASSHSGLAPFF. CDR3 DNA: TGCGCCAGCAGCCACTCGGGACTAGCGCCGTTCTTC.